This T cell receptor (beta chain) was recovered during a study of blood T cell repertoires in COVID-19. Study details: Sites across the United States, Italy and Spain contributed samples from acute and convalescent COVID-19. From T cells, B-cell-depleted T cells, or PBMCs came the material, which was cDNA or gDNA.

In the original workflow: The assay estimated nucleated cells by amplifying reference gene primers. The repertoire was sequenced with immunoSEQ multiplex PCR; TCRdb's copy has only in-frame clones and lacks some. That table furnishes V, J and clone size, whereas the DNA furnished D and trimming. The data show 95,000 to 150,000 clones, approximately 87% seen once. In this sample, this clone turned up once. Germline V CDR1 and CDR2: SNHLY, FYNNEI. J gave up 4 bases and V 5 bases, and 8 bases lay outside the gene matches. The length of the CDR3 is 15 residues. Sequencing was performed on peripheral blood. V and J are TRBV2 and TRBJ2-3; 8 nucleotides match TRBD2. The sequence was collected from a woman aged 70 to 79 with acute or convalescent COVID-19. The CDR3 region has the DNA TGTGCCAGCAGTCGTTTTAGCGGGGATCCAGATACGCAGTATTTT. This encodes CASSRFSGDPDTQYF.